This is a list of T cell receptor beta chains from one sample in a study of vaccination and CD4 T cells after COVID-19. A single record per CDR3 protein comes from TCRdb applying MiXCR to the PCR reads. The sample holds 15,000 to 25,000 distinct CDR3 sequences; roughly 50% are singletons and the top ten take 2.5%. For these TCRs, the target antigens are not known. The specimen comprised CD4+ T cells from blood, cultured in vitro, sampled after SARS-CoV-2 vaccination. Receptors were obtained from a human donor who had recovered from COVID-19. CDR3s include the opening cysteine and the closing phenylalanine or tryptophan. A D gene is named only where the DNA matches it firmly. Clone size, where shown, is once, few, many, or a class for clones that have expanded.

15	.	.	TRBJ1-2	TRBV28	TGTGCCAGCAGTTTATGGGGAGGGAGGGGGGGTGGCTACACCTTC	CASSLWGGRGGGYTF
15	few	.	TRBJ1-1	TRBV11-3	TGTGCCAGCAGCCCCCGGACACGGCTAAACACTGAAGCTTTCTTT	CASSPRTRLNTEAFF
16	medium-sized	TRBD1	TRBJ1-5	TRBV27	TGTGCCAGCAGTTTAGTAGGACAGGGGCCCCGGCAGCCCCAGCATTTT	CASSLVGQGPRQPQHF
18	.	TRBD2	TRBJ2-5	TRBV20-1	TGCAGTGCTAGAGATCCCGGACTAGCGGGAGCCCACCAAGAGACCCAGTACTTC	CSARDPGLAGAHQETQYF
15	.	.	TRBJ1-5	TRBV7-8	TGTGCCAGCAGCTACTCGTCGGCCCCGGGGCAGCCCCAGCATTTT	CASSYSSAPGQPQHF
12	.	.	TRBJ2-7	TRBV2	TGTGCCAGCAGGGACATTCCCTACGAGCAGTACTTC	CASRDIPYEQYF
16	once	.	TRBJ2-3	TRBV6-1	TGTGCCAGCAGTGAATGGACAGATCGACGCACAGATACGCAGTATTTT	CASSEWTDRRTDTQYF
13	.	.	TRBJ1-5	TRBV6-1	TGTGCCAGCAGCCTAACGACAGATCAGCCCCAGCATTTT	CASSLTTDQPQHF
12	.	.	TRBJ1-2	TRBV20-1	TGCAGTCCCCAGGGTCCCTCAAATGGCTACACCTTC	CSPQGPSNGYTF
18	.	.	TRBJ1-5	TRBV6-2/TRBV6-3	TGTGCCAGCAGTGTCGGGACTCCGGGAGGTACAGGCAATCAGCCCCAGCATTTT	CASSVGTPGGTGNQPQHF
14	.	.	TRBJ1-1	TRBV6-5	TGTGCCAGCAGTTACACTCCAGCCAACACTGAAGCTTTCTTT	CASSYTPANTEAFF
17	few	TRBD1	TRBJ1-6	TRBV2	TGTGCCAGCAGGCGACAGGGTATCGGCTCCTATAATTCACCCCTCCACTTT	CASRRQGIGSYNSPLHF
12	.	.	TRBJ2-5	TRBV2	TGTGCCAACGCACGGTACCAAGAGACCCAGTACTTC	CANARYQETQYF
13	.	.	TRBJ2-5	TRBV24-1	TGTGCCACCAGTGACGGGATCGTAAAGACCCAGTACTTC	CATSDGIVKTQYF
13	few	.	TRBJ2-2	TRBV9	TGTGCCAGCAGCGTAGCAGCTTCCGGGGAGCTGTTTTTT	CASSVAASGELFF
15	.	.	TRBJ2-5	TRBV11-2	TGTGCCAGCAGCCCGAACAGGGTCCCCCGAGAGACCCAGTACTTC	CASSPNRVPRETQYF
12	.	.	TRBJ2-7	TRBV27	TGTGCCAGCTCGGGGGAAACCTACGAGCAGTACTTC	CASSGETYEQYF
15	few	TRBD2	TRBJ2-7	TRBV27	TGTGCCAGCAGTCCCGAGCGGGGGCTGCTTGGGGAGCAGTACTTC	CASSPERGLLGEQYF
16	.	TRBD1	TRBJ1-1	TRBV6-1	TGTGCCATTCGATTGGACAGGGGGAGGGTGAACACTGAAGCTTTCTTT	CAIRLDRGRVNTEAFF
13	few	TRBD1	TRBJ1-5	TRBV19	TGTGCCAGCGCAGGGGGCAGCAATCAGCCCCAGCATTTT	CASAGGSNQPQHF
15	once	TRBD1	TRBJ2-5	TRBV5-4	TGTGCCAGCACCTCAGGGACAGGGGGCTTGGAGACCCAGTACTTC	CASTSGTGGLETQYF
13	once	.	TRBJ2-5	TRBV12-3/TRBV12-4	TGTGCCAGCAGTCCAGGGGACCTGGGGACCCAGTACTTC	CASSPGDLGTQYF
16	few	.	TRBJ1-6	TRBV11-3	TGTGCCAGCAGCTCTGAGCTAGGTTCTAGGAATTCACCCCTCCACTTT	CASSSELGSRNSPLHF
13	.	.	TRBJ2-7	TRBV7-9	TGTGCCACGAACAAGGGGGGGCTATACGAGCAGTACTTC	CATNKGGLYEQYF
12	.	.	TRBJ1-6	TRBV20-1	TGCAGTGCCTACACTAACAATTCACCCCTCCACTTT	CSAYTNNSPLHF
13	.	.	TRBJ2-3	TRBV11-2	TGTGCCAGCAGCTTAGACAGGACAGATACGCAGTATTTT	CASSLDRTDTQYF
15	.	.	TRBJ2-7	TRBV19	TGTGCCAGTAGTAAGTCCGGGGCGAGGTCCGACGAGCAGTACTTC	CASSKSGARSDEQYF
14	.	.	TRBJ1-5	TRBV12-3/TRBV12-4	TGTGCCAGCAGGGGTATAAATGGTGGCCAGCCCCAGCATTTT	CASRGINGGQPQHF
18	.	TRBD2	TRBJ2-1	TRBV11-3	TGTGCCAGCAGTTCGGGACTAGACGCGTGGACTACCTACAATGAGCAGTTCTTC	CASSSGLDAWTTYNEQFF
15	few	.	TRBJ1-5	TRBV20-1	TGCAGTGCCATCAAAGGGCGAAATAGCAATCAGCCCCAGCATTTT	CSAIKGRNSNQPQHF
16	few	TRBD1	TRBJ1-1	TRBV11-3	TGTGCCAGCAGCTTACCAATCCGGACAGGGGGCACTGAAGCTTTCTTT	CASSLPIRTGGTEAFF
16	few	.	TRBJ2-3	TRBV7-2	TGTGCCAGCAGCTCGGACGGACCCACTAGCACAGATACGCAGTATTTT	CASSSDGPTSTDTQYF
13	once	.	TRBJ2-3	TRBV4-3	TGCGCCAGCAGCCAAGATATCACAGATACGCAGTATTTT	CASSQDITDTQYF
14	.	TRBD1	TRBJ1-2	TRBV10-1	TGCGCCAGCAGTGAACCCGACAGGGGCTATGGCTACACCTTC	CASSEPDRGYGYTF
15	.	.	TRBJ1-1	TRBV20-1	TGCAGTGCTAGAGATCCGTCCCGCTGGTGGACTGAAGCTTTCTTT	CSARDPSRWWTEAFF
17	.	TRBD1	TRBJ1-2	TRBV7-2	TGTGCCAGCAGCTTAGGGGTTCCGGGACAGGGCAACTATGGCTACACCTTC	CASSLGVPGQGNYGYTF
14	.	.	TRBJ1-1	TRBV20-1	TGCAGTGCTAGTCGAATGGTCCCGAGCACTGAAGCTTTCTTT	CSASRMVPSTEAFF
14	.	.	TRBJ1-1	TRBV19	TGTGCCAGTAGTAAGCACTCCGGCGAGACTGAAGCTTTCTTT	CASSKHSGETEAFF
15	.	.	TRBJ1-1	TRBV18	TGTGCCAGCTCACCATCCGGGGGCGAAAGAACTGAAGCTTTCTTT	CASSPSGGERTEAFF
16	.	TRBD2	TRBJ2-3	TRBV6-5	TGTGCCAGCAGTTATCGTGTCGCGGGAGCATCAGATACGCAGTATTTT	CASSYRVAGASDTQYF
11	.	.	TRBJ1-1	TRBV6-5	TGTGCCAGCAGTTACAGGGGACGGGCTTTCTTT	CASSYRGRAFF
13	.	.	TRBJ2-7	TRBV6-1	TGTGCCAGCAGTGATTTCGGGGTTTACGAGCAGTACTTC	CASSDFGVYEQYF
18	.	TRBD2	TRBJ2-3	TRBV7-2	TGTGCCAGCAGCTTAGCGTTCTGGAGTGGGACTAGCGGGAGGTCGCAGTATTTT	CASSLAFWSGTSGRSQYF
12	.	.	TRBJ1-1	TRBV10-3	TGTGCCACGGCTTCTTCGAACACTGAAGCTTTCTTT	CATASSNTEAFF
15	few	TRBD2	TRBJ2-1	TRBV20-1	TGCAGTGCTAGCCCGGAACTAGGGACTAACAATGAGCAGTTCTTC	CSASPELGTNNEQFF
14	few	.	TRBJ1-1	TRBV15	TGTGCCACCAGCAGAGATCAGGGTCACACTGAAGCTTTCTTT	CATSRDQGHTEAFF
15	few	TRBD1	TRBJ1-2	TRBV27	TGTGCCAGCAGTCCGCGGACAGGGAAGGGCTATGGCTACACCTTC	CASSPRTGKGYGYTF
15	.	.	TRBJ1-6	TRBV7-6	TGTGTCAGCAGCTTATGGGGGCGCGGCGATTCACCCCTCCACTTT	CVSSLWGRGDSPLHF
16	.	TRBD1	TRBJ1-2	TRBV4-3	TGCGCCAGCAGCCAATTAGGGGGACAGGGGCGAAATGGCTACACCTTC	CASSQLGGQGRNGYTF
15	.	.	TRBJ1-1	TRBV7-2	TGTGCCAGCAGCCAAGATCATAGGGAGAACACTGAAGCTTTCTTT	CASSQDHRENTEAFF